These T cell receptor beta chains were read from a single sample in a study of cytomegalovirus exposure and HLA in healthy donors. The table came from immunoSEQ multiplex PCR; TCRdb's copy has only in-frame clones and leaves some out. In the table there are 130,000 or so clones, about 64% of which are singletons. The sample taken for sequencing was PBMCs. These receptors originate from a woman aged 40-49 years in good health and CMV-seronegative. Each CDR3 is given with its conserved first and last residue. The D gene is left open where the match is weak. The size entry is marked missing in some rows and otherwise reads once, few, many or a size class.

>TRBV7-6|TRBJ2-1|-|-
CASSTRDNEQFF
TGTGCCAGCAGCACGCGCGACAATGAGCAGTTCTTC
>TRBV7-6|TRBJ2-7|-|-
CASSSGSGSWQYF
TGTGCCAGCAGCTCGGGGTCGGGCAGTTGGCAGTACTTC
>TRBV10-3|TRBJ2-2|few|TRBD1
CATRAGTANTGELFF
TGTGCCACCAGAGCCGGGACAGCGAACACCGGGGAGCTGTTTTTT
>TRBV30|TRBJ1-5|-|-
CAWSVRDTLRNQPQHF
TGTGCCTGGAGTGTACGGGACACCTTACGCAATCAGCCCCAGCATTTT
>TRBV19|TRBJ1-2|-|TRBD1
CASSLGQGNYGYTF
TGTGCCAGTAGTCTTGGACAGGGGAACTATGGCTACACCTTC
>TRBV18|TRBJ1-5|-|TRBD1
CASSPETGGPQHF
TGTGCCAGCTCACCAGAGACAGGGGGGCCCCAGCATTTT
>TRBV5-1|TRBJ2-3|-|-
CASSSGDSTDTQYF
TGCGCCAGCAGCTCGGGGGACAGCACAGATACGCAGTATTTT
>TRBV9|TRBJ2-7|-|-
CASSLSPGNGYEQYF
TGTGCCAGCAGCCTATCCCCCGGGAATGGCTACGAGCAGTACTTC
>TRBV7-9|TRBJ2-6|-|-
CASSLSSGANVLTF
TGTGCCAGCAGCCTAAGCTCTGGGGCCAACGTCCTGACTTTC
>TRBV5-6|TRBJ1-1|-|TRBD1
CASSLFGQGMNTEAFF
TGTGCCAGCAGCTTGTTCGGACAGGGGATGAACACTGAAGCTTTCTTT
>TRBV6-1|TRBJ2-7|-|TRBD1
CASSERGTGGYEQYF
TGTGCCAGCAGTGAAAGGGGGACAGGGGGCTACGAGCAGTACTTC
>TRBV30|TRBJ2-7|-|TRBD1
CAWSASGAGQARSKKSYEQYF
TGTGCCTGGAGTGCCTCCGGGGCCGGACAGGCACGAAGTAAGAAGTCCTACGAGCAGTACTTC
>TRBV29-1|TRBJ2-7|-|-
CSVGGGLAYEQYF
TGCAGCGTGGGAGGGGGGCTCGCCTACGAGCAGTACTTC
>TRBV9|TRBJ1-1|-|-
CASSVWGDGRTEAFF
TGTGCCAGCAGCGTATGGGGGGACGGGAGGACTGAAGCTTTCTTT
>TRBV19|TRBJ2-2|-|-
CASSIGGSTGELFF
TGTGCCAGTAGTATAGGTGGCAGCACCGGGGAGCTGTTTTTT
>TRBV28|TRBJ1-6|few|-
CASRSGRGNSPLHF
TGTGCCAGCAGATCTGGAAGGGGGAATTCACCCCTCCACTTT
>TRBV7-3|TRBJ2-1|-|-
CASSLGGTQNEQFF
TGTGCCAGCAGCTTAGGTGGTACCCAGAATGAGCAGTTCTTC
>TRBV28|TRBJ1-5|few|-
CASRRGERGNQPQHF
TGTGCCAGCAGGCGGGGGGAACGGGGCAATCAGCCCCAGCATTTT
>TRBV4-2|TRBJ1-1|-|TRBD1
CASSQEGDRSTEAFF
TGTGCCAGCAGCCAAGAAGGGGACAGAAGCACTGAAGCTTTCTTT
>TRBV4-1|TRBJ1-1|-|-
CASSPLTGDTEAFF
TGCGCCAGCAGCCCCCTTACCGGGGACACTGAAGCTTTCTTT
>TRBV5-1|TRBJ1-1|-|TRBD1
CASSLEQGAGEAFF
TGCGCCAGCAGCTTGGAGCAGGGGGCCGGTGAAGCTTTCTTT
>TRBV5-4|TRBJ1-3|-|-
CASSAAAGGAGNTIYF
TGTGCCAGCAGCGCCGCAGCGGGGGGCGCGGGAAACACCATATATTTT
>TRBV27|TRBJ1-1|-|-
CASGGGFTEAFF
TGTGCCAGCGGTGGCGGATTCACTGAAGCTTTCTTT
>TRBV6-4|TRBJ2-1|-|TRBD2
CASSDLGTTSYNEQFF
TGTGCCAGCAGTGACCTAGGGACTACCTCCTACAATGAGCAGTTCTTC
>TRBV28|TRBJ1-3|-|TRBD1
CASSFAGQSNTIYF
TGTGCCAGCAGTTTTGCGGGACAGTCAAACACCATATATTTT
>TRBV2|TRBJ1-3|few|-
CASSRWAARDSGNTIYF
TGTGCCAGCTCCAGATGGGCCGCGAGGGACTCTGGAAACACCATATATTTT
>TRBV29-1|TRBJ1-5|few|-
CSVATGSGSQPQHF
TGCAGCGTAGCTACAGGGTCCGGATCGCAGCCCCAGCATTTT
>TRBV2|TRBJ2-2|-|-
CASGSLWAGTGELFF
TGTGCCAGCGGCTCTCTTTGGGCGGGCACCGGGGAGCTGTTTTTT
>TRBV6-1|TRBJ2-2|-|TRBD1
CASRQGETGELFF
TGTGCCAGTCGACAGGGGGAGACCGGGGAGCTGTTTTTT
>TRBV5-6|TRBJ1-2|once|-
CASRGLANYGYTF
TGTGCCAGCAGGGGGCTGGCTAACTATGGCTACACCTTC
>TRBV4-1|TRBJ1-5|-|-
CASSPGGGTAGSNQPQHF
TGCGCCAGCAGCCCCGGGGGGGGGACTGCGGGGAGCAATCAGCCCCAGCATTTT
>TRBV7-9|TRBJ2-1|once|-
CASSPLQGLTYNEQFF
TGTGCCAGCAGTCCTCTCCAGGGATTAACCTACAATGAGCAGTTCTTC